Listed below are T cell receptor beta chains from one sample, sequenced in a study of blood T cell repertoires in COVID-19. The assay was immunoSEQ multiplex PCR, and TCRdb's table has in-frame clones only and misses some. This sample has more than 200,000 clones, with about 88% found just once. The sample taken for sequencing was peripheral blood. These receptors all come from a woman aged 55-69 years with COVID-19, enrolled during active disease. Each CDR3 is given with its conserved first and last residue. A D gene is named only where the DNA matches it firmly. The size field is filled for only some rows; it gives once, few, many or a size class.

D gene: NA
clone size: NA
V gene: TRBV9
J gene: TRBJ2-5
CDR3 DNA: TGTGCCAGCAGCGTATCTCCTAGCATACAAGAGACCCAGTACTTC
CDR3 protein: CASSVSPSIQETQYF

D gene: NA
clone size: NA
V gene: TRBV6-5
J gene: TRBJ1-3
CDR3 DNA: TGTGCCAGCAGTTACTCCCTATCGGCGGCGGGAAACACCATATATTTT
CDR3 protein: CASSYSLSAAGNTIYF

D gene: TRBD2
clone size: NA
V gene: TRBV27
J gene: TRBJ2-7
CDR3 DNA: TGTGCCAGCAGTTTATCAGCGGGAGGGCCGGAGCAGTACTTC
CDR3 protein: CASSLSAGGPEQYF

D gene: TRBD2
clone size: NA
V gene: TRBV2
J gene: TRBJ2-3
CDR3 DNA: TGTGCCAGCTACCCATGGACTAGCGGGAGGGGCACAGATACGCAGTATTTT
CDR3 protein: CASYPWTSGRGTDTQYF

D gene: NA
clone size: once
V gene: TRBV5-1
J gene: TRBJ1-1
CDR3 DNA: TGCGCCAGCAGCTTGGAAGCTGGGAACACTGAAGCTTTCTTT
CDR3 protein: CASSLEAGNTEAFF

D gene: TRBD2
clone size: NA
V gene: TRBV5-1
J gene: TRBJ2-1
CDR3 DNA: TGCGCCAGCAGCTTGGGAGTGTTAGCGGGAGGCCCTGAGCAGTTCTTC
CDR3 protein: CASSLGVLAGGPEQFF

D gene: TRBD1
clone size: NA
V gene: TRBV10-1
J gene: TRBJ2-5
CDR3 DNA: TGCGCCAGCAGCAGGGGGCTTCAAGAGACCCAGTACTTC
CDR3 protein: CASSRGLQETQYF

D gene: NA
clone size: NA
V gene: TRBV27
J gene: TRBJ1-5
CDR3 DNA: TGTGCCAGCAGTTCCACAAAATATAGCAATCAGCCCCAGCATTTT
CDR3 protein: CASSSTKYSNQPQHF

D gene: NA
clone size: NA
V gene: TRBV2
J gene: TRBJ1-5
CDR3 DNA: TGTGCCAGCAGTCCCGAACGGGGGTTCAATCAGCCCCAGCATTTT
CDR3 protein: CASSPERGFNQPQHF

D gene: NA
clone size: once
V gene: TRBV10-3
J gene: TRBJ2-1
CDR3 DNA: TGTGCCATCCGGGGTAGTGGGGAGCAGTTCTTC
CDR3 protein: CAIRGSGEQFF

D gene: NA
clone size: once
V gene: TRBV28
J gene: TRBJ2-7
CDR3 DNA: TGTGCCAGCAGACCGACGGGACTTTTTTCCTACGAGCAGTACTTC
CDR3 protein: CASRPTGLFSYEQYF

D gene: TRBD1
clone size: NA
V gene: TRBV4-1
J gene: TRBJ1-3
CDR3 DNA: TGCGCCAGCAGCCTGACAGGGACTGGAAACACCATATATTTT
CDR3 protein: CASSLTGTGNTIYF

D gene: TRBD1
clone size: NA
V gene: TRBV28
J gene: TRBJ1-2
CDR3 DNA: TGTGCCAGCAGTTTATTCAGGGGGAGTTGGTATGGCTACACCTTC
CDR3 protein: CASSLFRGSWYGYTF

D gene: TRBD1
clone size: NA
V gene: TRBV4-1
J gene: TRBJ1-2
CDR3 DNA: TGCGCCAGCAGCCAAGGGGACAGCTATGGCTACACCTTC
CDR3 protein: CASSQGDSYGYTF

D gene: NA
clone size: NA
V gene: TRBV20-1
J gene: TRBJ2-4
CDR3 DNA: TGCAGTGCTAGTATAAGCAACATTCAGTACTTC
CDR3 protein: CSASISNIQYF

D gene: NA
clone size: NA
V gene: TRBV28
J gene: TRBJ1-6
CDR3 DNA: TGTGCCAGCAGGGAGGACGGGAGCTCCTATAATTCACCCCTCCACTTT
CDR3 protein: CASREDGSSYNSPLHF

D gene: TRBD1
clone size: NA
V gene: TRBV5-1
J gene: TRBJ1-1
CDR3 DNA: TGCGCCAGCAGCATGGCGGGACAGGGCGTTTTAGCTTTCTTT
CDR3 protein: CASSMAGQGVLAFF

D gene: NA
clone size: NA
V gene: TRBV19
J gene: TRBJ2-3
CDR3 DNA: TGTGCCAGTAGGATGGGTCAAGGGCGGGCCTTAGATACGCAGTATTTT
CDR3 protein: CASRMGQGRALDTQYF

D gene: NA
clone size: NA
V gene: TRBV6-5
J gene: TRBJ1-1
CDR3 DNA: TGTGCCAGCAGGGGGGGTGCTGAAGCTTTCTTT
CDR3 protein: CASRGGAEAFF

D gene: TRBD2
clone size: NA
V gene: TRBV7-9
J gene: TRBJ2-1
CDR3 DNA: TGTGCCAGCAGCTTACCTGTGGGACTAGCTAGCAATGAGCAGTTCTTC
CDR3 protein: CASSLPVGLASNEQFF

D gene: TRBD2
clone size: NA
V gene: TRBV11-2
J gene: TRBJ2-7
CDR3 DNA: TGTGCCAGCAGTCAACTAGCGGGAGGCCACGAGCAGTACTTC
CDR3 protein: CASSQLAGGHEQYF

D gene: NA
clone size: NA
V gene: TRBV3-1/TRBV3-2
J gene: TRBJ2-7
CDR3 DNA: TGTGCCAGCAGCCAAGAAAAGGCGGGACTTAACTACGAGCAGTACTTC
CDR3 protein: CASSQEKAGLNYEQYF

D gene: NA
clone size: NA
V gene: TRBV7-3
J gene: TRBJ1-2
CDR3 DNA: TGTGCCAGCAGCTTATCCGCAGGGGACTATGGCTACACCTTC
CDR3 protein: CASSLSAGDYGYTF

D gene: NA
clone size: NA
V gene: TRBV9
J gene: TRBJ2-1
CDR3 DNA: TGTGCCAGCAGCGTAGTTCTCGCGTCTGAGCAGTTCTTC
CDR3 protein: CASSVVLASEQFF

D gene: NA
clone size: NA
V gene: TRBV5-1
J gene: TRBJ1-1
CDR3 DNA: TGCGCCAGCAGCTTTAGTCCCGGGGACACTGAAGCTTTCTTT
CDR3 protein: CASSFSPGDTEAFF

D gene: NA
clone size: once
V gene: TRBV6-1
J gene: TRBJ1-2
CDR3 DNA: TGTGCCAGCAGTGAAGCGGGGCAGTATGGCTACACCTTC
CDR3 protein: CASSEAGQYGYTF

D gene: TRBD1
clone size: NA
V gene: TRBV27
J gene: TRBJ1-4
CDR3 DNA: TGTGCCAGCAGCAGGGGGATAAGCGCAACTAATGAAAAACTGTTTTTT
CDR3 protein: CASSRGISATNEKLFF

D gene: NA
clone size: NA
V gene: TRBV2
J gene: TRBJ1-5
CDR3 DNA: TGTGCCAGCAGAGGGGAGGGTTCCCAGCCCCAGCATTTT
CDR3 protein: CASRGEGSQPQHF

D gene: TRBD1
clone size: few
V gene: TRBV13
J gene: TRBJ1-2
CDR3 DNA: TGTGCCAGCAGCTTAGGCCGACAGGGGAACTATGGCTACACCTTC
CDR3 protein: CASSLGRQGNYGYTF

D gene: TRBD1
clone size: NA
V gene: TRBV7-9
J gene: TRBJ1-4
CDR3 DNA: TGTGCCAGCAGCCGCCACCAGGACAGGGGGTATGAAAAACTGTTTTTT
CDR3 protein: CASSRHQDRGYEKLFF

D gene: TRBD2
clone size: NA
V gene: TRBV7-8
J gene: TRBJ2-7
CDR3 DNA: TGTGCCAGCAGCTTAGCTAGCGGGAACACCTACGAGCAGTACTTC
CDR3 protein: CASSLASGNTYEQYF